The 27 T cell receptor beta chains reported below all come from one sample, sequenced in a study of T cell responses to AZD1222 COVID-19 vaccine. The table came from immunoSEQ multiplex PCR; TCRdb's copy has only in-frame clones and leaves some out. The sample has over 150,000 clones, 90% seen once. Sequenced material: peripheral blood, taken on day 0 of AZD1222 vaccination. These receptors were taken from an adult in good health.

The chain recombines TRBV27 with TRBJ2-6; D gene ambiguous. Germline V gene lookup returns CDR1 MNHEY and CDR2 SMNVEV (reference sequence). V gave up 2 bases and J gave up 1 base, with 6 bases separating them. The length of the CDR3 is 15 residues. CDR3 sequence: CASSLRNSGANVLTF. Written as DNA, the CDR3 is TGTGCCAGCAGTTTACGCAATTCTGGGGCCAACGTCCTGACTTTC. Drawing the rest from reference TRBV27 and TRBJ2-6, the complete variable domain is EAQVTQNPRYLITVTGKKLTVTCSQNMNHEYMSWYRQDPGLGLRQIYYSMNVEVTDKGDVPEGYKVSRKEKRNFPLILESPSPNQTSLYFCASSLRNSGANVLTFGAGSRLTVL.

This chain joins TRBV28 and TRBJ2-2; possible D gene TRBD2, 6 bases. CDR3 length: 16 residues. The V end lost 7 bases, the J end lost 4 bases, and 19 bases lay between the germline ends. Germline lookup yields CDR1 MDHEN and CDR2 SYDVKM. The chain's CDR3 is CASISGRGMLTGELFF. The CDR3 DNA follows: TGTGCCAGCATCAGTGGTCGGGGGATGCTCACCGGGGAGCTGTTTTTT.

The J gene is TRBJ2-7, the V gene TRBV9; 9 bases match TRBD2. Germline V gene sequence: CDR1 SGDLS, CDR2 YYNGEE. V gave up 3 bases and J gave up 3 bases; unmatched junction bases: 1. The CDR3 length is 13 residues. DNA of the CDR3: TGTGCCAGCAGCGGTAGCGGGAGCTACGAGCAGTACTTC. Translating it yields CASSGSGSYEQYF.

DNA of the CDR3: TGCGCCAGCAGCCATTACGGGGGGCGATTACCCTACGAGCAGTACTTC. It specifies CASSHYGGRLPYEQYF. The gene calls are TRBV4-1 and TRBJ2-7, with D possibly matching TRBD2 (7 bases). Germline V CDR1 and CDR2: MGHRA, YSYEKL. Trimming took off 3 bases at V and 2 bases at J, with 17 bases between the two ends. The CDR3 extends over 16 amino acids.

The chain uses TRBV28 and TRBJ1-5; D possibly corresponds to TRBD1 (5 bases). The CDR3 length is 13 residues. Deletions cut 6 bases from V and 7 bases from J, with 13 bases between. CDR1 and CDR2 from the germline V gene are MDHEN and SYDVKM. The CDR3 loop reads CASRDPGYQPQHF. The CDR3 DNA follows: TGTGCCAGCAGGGACCCAGGGTACCAGCCCCAGCATTTT. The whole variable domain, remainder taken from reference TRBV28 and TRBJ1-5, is DVKVTQSSRYLVKRTGEKVFLECVQDMDHENMFWYRQDPGLGLRLIYFSYDVKMKEKGDIPEGYSVSREKKERFSLILESASTNQTSMYLCASRDPGYQPQHFGDGTRLSIL.

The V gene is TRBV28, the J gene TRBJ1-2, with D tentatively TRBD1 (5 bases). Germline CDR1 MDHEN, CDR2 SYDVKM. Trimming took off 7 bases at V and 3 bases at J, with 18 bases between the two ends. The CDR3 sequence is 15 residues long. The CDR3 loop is CASKSDTLGDYGYTF. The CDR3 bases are TGTGCCAGCAAGTCCGACACTTTAGGGGACTATGGCTACACCTTC.

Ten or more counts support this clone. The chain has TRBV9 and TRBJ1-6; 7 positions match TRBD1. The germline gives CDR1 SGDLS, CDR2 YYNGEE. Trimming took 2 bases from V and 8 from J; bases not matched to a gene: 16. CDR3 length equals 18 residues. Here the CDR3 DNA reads TGTGCCAGCAGCGTGGGCCTCGGAGGGGGCTTCCCGGATTCACCCCTCCACTTT. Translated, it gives CASSVGLGGGFPDSPLHF.

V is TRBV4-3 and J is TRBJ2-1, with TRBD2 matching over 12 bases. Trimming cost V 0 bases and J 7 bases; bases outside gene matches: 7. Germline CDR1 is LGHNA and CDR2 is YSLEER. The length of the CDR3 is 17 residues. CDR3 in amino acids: CASSQDRRLAGDNEQFF. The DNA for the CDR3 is TGCGCCAGCAGCCAAGATAGGCGACTAGCGGGAGATAATGAGCAGTTCTTC.

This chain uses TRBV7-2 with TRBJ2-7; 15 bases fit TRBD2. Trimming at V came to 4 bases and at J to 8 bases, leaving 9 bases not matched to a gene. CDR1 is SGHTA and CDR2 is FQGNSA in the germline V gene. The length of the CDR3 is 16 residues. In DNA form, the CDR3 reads TGTGCCAGCAGCTCGGGACTAGCGGGAGGACGATCGCAGCAGTACTTC. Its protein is CASSSGLAGGRSQQYF.

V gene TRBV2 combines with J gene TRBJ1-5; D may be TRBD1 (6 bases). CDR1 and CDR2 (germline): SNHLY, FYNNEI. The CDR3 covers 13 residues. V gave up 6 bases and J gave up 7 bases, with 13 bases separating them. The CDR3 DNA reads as TGTGCCAGCAGCCCACAGGGCCAGCAGCCCCAGCATTTT. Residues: CASSPQGQQPQHF.

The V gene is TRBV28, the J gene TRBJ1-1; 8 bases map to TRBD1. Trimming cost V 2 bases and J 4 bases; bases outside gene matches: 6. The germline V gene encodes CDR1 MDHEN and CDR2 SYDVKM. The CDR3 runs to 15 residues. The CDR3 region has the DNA TGTGCCAGCAGTTTACAAGGACAGGGAAGCACTGAAGCTTTCTTT. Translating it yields CASSLQGQGSTEAFF.

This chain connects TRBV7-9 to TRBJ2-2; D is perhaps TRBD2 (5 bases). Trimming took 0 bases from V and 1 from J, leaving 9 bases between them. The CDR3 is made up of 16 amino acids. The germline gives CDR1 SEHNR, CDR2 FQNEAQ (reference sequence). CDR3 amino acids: CASSLASGKNTGELFF. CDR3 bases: TGTGCCAGCAGCTTAGCGTCCGGGAAGAACACCGGGGAGCTGTTTTTT.

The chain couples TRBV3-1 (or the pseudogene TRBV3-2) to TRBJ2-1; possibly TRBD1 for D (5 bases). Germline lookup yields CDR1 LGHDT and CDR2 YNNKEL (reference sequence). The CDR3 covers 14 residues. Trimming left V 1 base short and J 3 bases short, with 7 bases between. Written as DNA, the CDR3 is TGTGCCAGCAGCCAAGGTACAGGCTACAATGAGCAGTTCTTC. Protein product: CASSQGTGYNEQFF.

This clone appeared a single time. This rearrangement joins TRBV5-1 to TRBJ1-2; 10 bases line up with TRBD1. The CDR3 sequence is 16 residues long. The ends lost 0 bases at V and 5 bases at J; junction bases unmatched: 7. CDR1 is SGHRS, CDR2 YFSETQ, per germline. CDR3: CASSLAGGTGVYGYTF. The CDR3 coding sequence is TGCGCCAGCAGCTTGGCCGGCGGGACAGGGGTGTATGGCTACACCTTC. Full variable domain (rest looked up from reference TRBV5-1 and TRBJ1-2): KAGVTQTPRYLIKTRGQQVTLSCSPISGHRSVSWYQQTPGQGLQFLFEYFSETQRNKGNFPGRFSGRQFSNSRSEMNVSTLELGDSALYLCASSLAGGTGVYGYTFGSGTRLTVV.

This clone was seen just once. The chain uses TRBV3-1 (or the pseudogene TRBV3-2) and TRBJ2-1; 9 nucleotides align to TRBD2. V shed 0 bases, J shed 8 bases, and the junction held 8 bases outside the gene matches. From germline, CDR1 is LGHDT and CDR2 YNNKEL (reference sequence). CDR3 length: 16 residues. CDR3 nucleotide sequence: TGTGCCAGCAGCCAAGATTCGGGCGGGGGGGCCTATGAGCAGTTCTTC. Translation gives CASSQDSGGGAYEQFF.

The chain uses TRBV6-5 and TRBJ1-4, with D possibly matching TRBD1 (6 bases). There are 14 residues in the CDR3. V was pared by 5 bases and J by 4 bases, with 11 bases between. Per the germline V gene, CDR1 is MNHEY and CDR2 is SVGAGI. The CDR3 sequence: CASSPRTDNEKLFF. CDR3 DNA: TGTGCCAGCAGTCCCCGGACAGATAATGAAAAACTGTTTTTT.

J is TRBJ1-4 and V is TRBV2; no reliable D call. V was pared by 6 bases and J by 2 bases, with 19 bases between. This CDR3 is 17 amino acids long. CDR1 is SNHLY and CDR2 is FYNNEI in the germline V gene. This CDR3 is CASRVGYSASTNEKLFF. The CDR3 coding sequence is TGTGCCAGCAGGGTTGGGTATTCGGCGTCGACTAATGAAAAACTGTTTTTT.

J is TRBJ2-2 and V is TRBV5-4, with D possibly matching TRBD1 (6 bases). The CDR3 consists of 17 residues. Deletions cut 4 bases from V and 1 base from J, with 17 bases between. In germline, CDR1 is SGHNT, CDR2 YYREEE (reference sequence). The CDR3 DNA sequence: TGTGCCAGCAGCACGGGTACAAGGGGGAGGAACACCGGGGAGCTGTTTTTT. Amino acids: CASSTGTRGRNTGELFF.

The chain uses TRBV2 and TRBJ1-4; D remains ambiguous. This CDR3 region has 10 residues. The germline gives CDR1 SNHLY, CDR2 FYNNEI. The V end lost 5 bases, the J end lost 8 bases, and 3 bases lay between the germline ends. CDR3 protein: CASSTEKLFF. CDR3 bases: TGTGCCAGCAGTACGGAAAAACTGTTTTTT.

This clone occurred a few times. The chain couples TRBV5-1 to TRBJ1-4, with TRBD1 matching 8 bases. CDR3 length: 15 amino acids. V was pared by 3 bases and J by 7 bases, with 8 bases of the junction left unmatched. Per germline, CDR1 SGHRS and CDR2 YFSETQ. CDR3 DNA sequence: TGCGCCAGCAGCTCTAGGACAGGGAATGCTGAAAAACTGTTTTTT. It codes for CASSSRTGNAEKLFF.

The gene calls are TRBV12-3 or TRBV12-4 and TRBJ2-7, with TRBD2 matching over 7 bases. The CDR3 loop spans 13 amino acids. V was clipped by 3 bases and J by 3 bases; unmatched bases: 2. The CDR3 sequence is CASSFGEGYEQYF. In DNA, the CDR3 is TGTGCCAGCAGTTTCGGGGAGGGCTACGAGCAGTACTTC.

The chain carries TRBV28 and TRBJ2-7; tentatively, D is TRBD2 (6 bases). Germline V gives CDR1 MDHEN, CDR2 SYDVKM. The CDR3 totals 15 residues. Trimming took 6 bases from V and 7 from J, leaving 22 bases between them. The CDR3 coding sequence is TGTGCCAGCAGCGATCAGGGTGGGCCGGAGGGTGAGCAGTACTTC. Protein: CASSDQGGPEGEQYF.

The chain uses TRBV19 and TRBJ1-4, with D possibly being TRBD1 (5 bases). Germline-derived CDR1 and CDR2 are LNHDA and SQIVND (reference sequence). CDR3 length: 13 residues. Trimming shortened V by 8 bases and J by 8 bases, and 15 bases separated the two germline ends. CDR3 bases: TGTGCCAGTCGCCTCCAGGGAGAGGAAAAACTGTTTTTT. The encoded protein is CASRLQGEEKLFF.

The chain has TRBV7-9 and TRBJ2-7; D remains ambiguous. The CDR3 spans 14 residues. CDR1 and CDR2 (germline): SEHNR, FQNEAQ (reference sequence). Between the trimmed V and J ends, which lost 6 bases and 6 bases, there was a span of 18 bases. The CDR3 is CASSSDPASREQYF. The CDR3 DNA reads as TGTGCCAGCAGTTCGGATCCCGCGAGTCGCGAGCAGTACTTC.

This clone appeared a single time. The CDR3: CASSYTGPILYEQYF. In DNA form, the CDR3 reads TGTGCCAGCAGCTACACAGGTCCCATACTCTACGAGCAGTACTTC. The chain recombines TRBV2 with TRBJ2-7; D is perhaps TRBD1 (5 bases). Per the germline V gene, CDR1 is SNHLY and CDR2 is FYNNEI. The CDR3 has 15 amino acids. The V end was cut by 6 bases, the J end by 3 bases, with 18 bases between.

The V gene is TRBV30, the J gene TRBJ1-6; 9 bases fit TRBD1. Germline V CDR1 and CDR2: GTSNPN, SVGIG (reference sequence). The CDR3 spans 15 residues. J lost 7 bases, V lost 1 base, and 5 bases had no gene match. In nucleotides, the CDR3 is TGTGCCTGGAGTGACGGACAGGGGCCGAATTCACCCCTCCACTTT. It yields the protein CAWSDGQGPNSPLHF.

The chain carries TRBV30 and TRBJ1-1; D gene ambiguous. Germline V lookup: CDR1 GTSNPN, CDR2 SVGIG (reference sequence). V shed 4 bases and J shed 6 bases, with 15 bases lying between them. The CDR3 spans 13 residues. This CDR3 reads CAWKAGPRAEAFF. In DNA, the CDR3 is TGTGCCTGGAAGGCAGGCCCGAGGGCTGAAGCTTTCTTT.